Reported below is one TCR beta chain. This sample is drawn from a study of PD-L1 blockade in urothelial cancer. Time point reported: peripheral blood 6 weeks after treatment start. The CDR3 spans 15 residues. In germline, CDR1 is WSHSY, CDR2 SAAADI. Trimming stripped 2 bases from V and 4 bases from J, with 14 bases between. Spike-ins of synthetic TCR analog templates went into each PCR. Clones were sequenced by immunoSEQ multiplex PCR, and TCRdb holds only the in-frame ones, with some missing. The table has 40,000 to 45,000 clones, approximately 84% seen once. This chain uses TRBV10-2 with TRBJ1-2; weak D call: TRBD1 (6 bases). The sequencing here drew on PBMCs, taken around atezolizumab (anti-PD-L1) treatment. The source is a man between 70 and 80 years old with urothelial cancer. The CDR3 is CASSEPRDIRYGYTF. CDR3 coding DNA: TGCGCCAGCAGTGAGCCCAGGGACATCCGCTATGGCTACACCTTC.